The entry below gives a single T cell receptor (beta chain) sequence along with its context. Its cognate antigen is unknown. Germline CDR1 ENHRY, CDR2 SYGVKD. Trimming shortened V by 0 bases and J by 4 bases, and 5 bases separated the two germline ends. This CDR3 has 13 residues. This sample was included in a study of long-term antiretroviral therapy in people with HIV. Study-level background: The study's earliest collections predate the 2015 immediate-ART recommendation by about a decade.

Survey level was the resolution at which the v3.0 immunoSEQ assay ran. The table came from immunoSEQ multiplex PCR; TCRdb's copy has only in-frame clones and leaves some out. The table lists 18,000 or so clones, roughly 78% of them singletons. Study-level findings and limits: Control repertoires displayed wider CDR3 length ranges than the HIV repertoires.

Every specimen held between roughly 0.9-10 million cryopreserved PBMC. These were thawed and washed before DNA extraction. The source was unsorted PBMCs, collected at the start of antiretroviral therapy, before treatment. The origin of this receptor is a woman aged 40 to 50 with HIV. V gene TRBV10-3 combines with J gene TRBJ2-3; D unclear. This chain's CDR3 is CAISESTPDTQYF. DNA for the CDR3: TGTGCCATCAGTGAGTCGACCCCAGATACGCAGTATTTT.